This T cell receptor beta chain was captured in a study of control samples from healthy donors and cancer patients. A word on this clone: The junction differs from germline at one of its ends, possibly a read error.

The CDR3 extends over 12 amino acids. Per the germline V gene, CDR1 is MRHNA and CDR2 is SNTAGT. The data were produced by immunoSEQ multiplex PCR, yet TCRdb's version contains in-frame clones alone and is incomplete. The table includes roughly 160,000 clones, 80% to 90% detected once. The rearrangement joins TRBV6-4 to TRBJ2-5, with TRBD2 identical over 8 bases. Sample: blood. The clonotype originates from a woman aged 30 to 39 in good health. Written as DNA, the CDR3 is TGTGCCGCCGGGAGGGTCAGTGGGGGGAAGGACTTC. Its protein product is CAAGRVSGGKDF.